Following are 32 T cell receptor beta chains from one sample sequenced in a study of T cells in localized non-small cell lung cancer. Only in-frame clones appear in the TCRdb table, and some are missing; sequencing was by immunoSEQ multiplex PCR. The sample carries just under 80,000 clones, approximately 80% recorded once. The source material was peripheral blood, sampled before any cancer treatment. These receptors were collected from a female donor of 60 years or more with stage I lung adenocarcinoma.

This clone was seen a handful of times. The chain carries TRBV27 and TRBJ1-5, with 9 bases identical to TRBD1. Unmatched junction bases numbered 5, after V lost 5 bases and J lost 6 bases. This CDR3 is 14 amino acids long. Germline CDR1 reads MNHEY; CDR2 reads SMNVEV (reference sequence). CDR3 in amino acids: CASSRDRATQPQHF. The CDR3, as DNA: TGTGCCAGCAGTCGGGACAGGGCGACTCAGCCCCAGCATTTT.

This clone has a single count. The rearrangement joins TRBV19 to TRBJ2-1, with TRBD2 matching over 12 bases. The ends lost 1 base at V and 0 bases at J; junction bases unmatched: 4. This CDR3 is built from 18 residues. Per the germline V gene, CDR1 is LNHDA and CDR2 is SQIVND (reference sequence). CDR3 nucleotides: TGTGCCAGTAGTATAGTTCCGACTAGCGGGAGCTCCTACAATGAGCAGTTCTTC. Protein: CASSIVPTSGSSYNEQFF.

The rearrangement links TRBV10-2 to TRBJ2-1; a possible D gene is TRBD1 (6 bases). This CDR3 is built from 13 residues. Trimming removed 7 bases from V and 8 bases from J, with 15 bases in between. Per germline, CDR1 WSHSY and CDR2 SAAADI. CDR3 in DNA: TGCGCCAGCATCGAACAGGGAAGGGATGAGCAGTTCTTC. Translating gives CASIEQGRDEQFF.

This chain connects TRBV9 to TRBJ2-1, with 14 nucleotides matching TRBD2. The J segment lost 10 bases and the V segment lost 3 bases, leaving 9 bases of the junction unmatched. The CDR3 is 16 amino acids. Germline CDR1 SGDLS, CDR2 YYNGEE. CDR3 in DNA: TGTGCCAGCAGCGCCTCGACTAGCGGGAGGGCTCGAGAGCAGTTCTTC. The encoded protein is CASSASTSGRAREQFF.

V gene TRBV19 combines with J gene TRBJ2-7, with D perhaps TRBD1 or TRBD2 (5 bases each). With 7 bases removed from V and 3 bases from J, the gap between germline ends came to 19 bases. Per the germline V gene, CDR1 is LNHDA and CDR2 is SQIVND (reference sequence). The CDR3 has 15 residues. This CDR3 reads CASNRNPGAGYEQYF. DNA of the CDR3: TGTGCCAGTAACCGGAACCCCGGGGCAGGCTACGAGCAGTACTTC.

This clone was seen only a few times. The rearrangement links TRBV18 to TRBJ2-7, with D tentatively TRBD1 or TRBD2 (5 bases each). CDR3 length equals 12 residues. Germline loops: CDR1 KGHSH, CDR2 LQKENI. Trimming shortened V by 3 bases and J by 6 bases, and 9 bases separated the two germline ends. The CDR3 DNA sequence: TGTGCCAGCTCACCTACCGGGGCCGAGCAGTACTTC. As protein: CASSPTGAEQYF. The full variable domain, rest sourced from reference TRBV18 and TRBJ2-7, is NAGVMQNPRHLVRRRGQEARLRCSPMKGHSHVYWYRQLPEEGLKFMVYLQKENIIDESGMPKERFSAEFPKEGPSILRIQQVVRGDSAAYFCASSPTGAEQYFGPGTRLTVT.

This clone has only one observation. This rearrangement joins TRBV5-6 to TRBJ1-2; 12 positions agree with TRBD1. CDR3 length: 14 residues. Trimming at V came to 2 bases and at J to 7 bases, leaving 3 bases not matched to a gene. The germline V gene has CDR1 SGHDT and CDR2 YYEEEE. Here the CDR3 DNA reads TGTGCCAGCAGCTTAGGGGACAGGGGGCTTGGCTACACCTTC. Translated, it gives CASSLGDRGLGYTF.

The chain uses TRBV5-8 and TRBJ1-5; D call uncertain. The CDR3 has 13 residues. Trimming took 2 bases from V and 3 from J, leaving 6 bases between them. Germline-derived CDR1 and CDR2 are SGHTS and YDEGEE. The CDR3 spells CASSFGPNQPQHF. For the CDR3, the DNA is TGTGCCAGCAGCTTCGGACCCAATCAGCCCCAGCATTTT.

This clone is a singleton in its sample. The chain carries TRBV29-1 and TRBJ1-1; D might be TRBD1 (5 bases). Trimming left V 7 bases short and J 1 base short, with 16 bases between. CDR3 size: 14 residues. Per the germline V gene, CDR1 is SQVTM and CDR2 is ANQGSEA. DNA for the CDR3: TGCAGCGCCACTCATGGGGCGGGGAACACTGAAGCTTTCTTT. Amino acids: CSATHGAGNTEAFF.

This chain links TRBV6-6 with TRBJ2-3; 7 nucleotides match TRBD1. The CDR3 runs 16 residues. J gave up 3 bases and V 6 bases, and 12 bases lay outside the gene matches. Germline loops: CDR1 MNHNY, CDR2 SVGAGI (reference sequence). CDR3 in amino acids: CASRYSGTVGTDTQYF. The CDR3 bases are TGTGCCAGCAGGTATTCCGGGACAGTAGGGACAGATACGCAGTATTTT.

This clone was seen just once. The rearrangement links TRBV5-1 to TRBJ1-1, with D perhaps TRBD1 (6 bases). Germline V gives CDR1 SGHRS, CDR2 YFSETQ. CDR3 length equals 15 residues. The V and J ends lost 4 bases and 4 bases respectively, with 17 bases between them. CDR3 DNA: TGCGCCAGCAGCGACCCGGGAGAGGGGGGCACTGAAGCTTTCTTT. Translated, it gives CASSDPGEGGTEAFF. Full variable domain (remainder filled in from reference TRBV5-1 and TRBJ1-1): KAGVTQTPRYLIKTRGQQVTLSCSPISGHRSVSWYQQTPGQGLQFLFEYFSETQRNKGNFPGRFSGRQFSNSRSEMNVSTLELGDSALYLCASSDPGEGGTEAFFGQGTRLTVV.

This clone was seen a handful of times. This sequence joins TRBV10-3 and TRBJ1-3; TRBD1 might be the D (6 bases). V was pared by 0 bases and J by 5 bases, with 17 bases between. CDR1 is ENHRY and CDR2 is SYGVKD in the germline V gene. This CDR3 has 17 amino acids. CDR3 sequence: CAISESRGQQGRNTIYF. DNA for the CDR3: TGTGCCATCAGTGAGTCTAGAGGACAGCAAGGCCGAAACACCATATATTTT.

This clone appeared once. The chain recombines TRBV7-2 with TRBJ1-6, with no clear D. The CDR3 totals 13 residues. The V end was cut by 1 base, the J end by 8 bases, with 6 bases between. Germline V CDR1 and CDR2: SGHTA, FQGNSA. This CDR3 reads CASSLEVYSPLHF. CDR3 bases: TGTGCCAGCAGCTTAGAGGTTTATTCACCCCTCCACTTT. Using reference TRBV7-2 and TRBJ1-6 for the parts outside the CDR3, the full variable domain is GAGVSQSPSNKVTEKGKDVELRCDPISGHTALYWYRQSLGQGLEFLIYFQGNSAPDKSGLPSDRFSAERTGGSVSTLTIQRTQQEDSAVYLCASSLEVYSPLHFGNGTRLTVT.

The chain recombines TRBV5-1 with TRBJ2-4; possibly TRBD2 for D (6 bases). The V end lost 3 bases, the J end lost 5 bases, and 12 bases lay between the germline ends. The CDR3 runs 14 residues. Germline assignment: CDR1 SGHRS and CDR2 YFSETQ. The CDR3 nucleotides are TGCGCCAGCAGCTCCCGAGGAGGGCAAAACATTCAGTACTTC. Translating gives CASSSRGGQNIQYF. The full variable domain, with the rest looked up from reference TRBV5-1 and TRBJ2-4, is KAGVTQTPRYLIKTRGQQVTLSCSPISGHRSVSWYQQTPGQGLQFLFEYFSETQRNKGNFPGRFSGRQFSNSRSEMNVSTLELGDSALYLCASSSRGGQNIQYFGAGTRLSVL.

The chain employs TRBV29-1 and TRBJ2-1, with 7 bases matching TRBD1. With V trimmed by 0 bases and J by 6 bases, 2 bases remained unmatched. The CDR3 consists of 13 residues. CDR1 is SQVTM and CDR2 is ANQGSEA in the germline V gene. CDR3 region: CSVEEDRFNEQFF. The CDR3 bases are TGCAGCGTTGAAGAGGACAGGTTCAATGAGCAGTTCTTC.

The chain is built from TRBV5-8 and TRBJ2-1, with 7 positions matching TRBD1. The V gene end was trimmed by 4 bases and the J gene end by 0 bases; junction bases not matched to a gene: 4. The CDR3 has 15 amino acids. Germline values: CDR1 SGHTS, CDR2 YDEGEE. CDR3 amino acids: CASSEGDSSYNEQFF. The CDR3 nucleotides are TGTGCCAGCAGCGAGGGGGACAGCTCCTACAATGAGCAGTTCTTC.

The chain has TRBV7-2 and TRBJ1-2; no reliable D call. CDR1 is SGHTA and CDR2 is FQGNSA in the germline V gene. This CDR3 comprises 13 residues. The V end was cut by 1 base, the J end by 3 bases, with 6 bases between. The CDR3 is CASSLGTYYGYTF. CDR3 DNA sequence: TGTGCCAGCAGCTTAGGGACGTACTATGGCTACACCTTC.

This sequence joins TRBV5-4 and TRBJ1-6; 9 bases fit TRBD1. The ends lost 4 bases at V and 6 bases at J; junction bases unmatched: 8. The CDR3 spans 16 residues. CDR1 and CDR2 (germline): SGHNT, YYREEE (reference sequence). The CDR3, as DNA: TGTGCCAGCAGCATAGCGGACAGGGGACTTAATTCACCCCTCCACTTT. Translation: CASSIADRGLNSPLHF.

CDR3 DNA: TGTGCCAGCAGTTACCTCCCAGGGGGGAATGAAAAACTGTTTTTT. Protein: CASSYLPGGNEKLFF. The V and J genes are TRBV6-6 and TRBJ1-4; TRBD1 agrees at 7 bases. With V trimmed by 2 bases and J by 5 bases, 5 bases remained unmatched. The germline V gene has CDR1 MNHNY and CDR2 SVGAGI (reference sequence). CDR3 size: 15 residues.

In DNA, the CDR3 is TGCAGCGTTGAAGATGGTAGACCTGGAAACACCATATATTTT. It encodes CSVEDGRPGNTIYF. The rearrangement uses TRBV29-1 and TRBJ1-3; D is unresolved. This CDR3 is 14 amino acids long. The V gene lost 0 bases and the J gene lost 2 bases, with 8 bases spanning the gap. The germline V gene encodes CDR1 SQVTM and CDR2 ANQGSEA.

The chain combines TRBV5-6 with TRBJ2-7; TRBD2 matches at 7 bases. This CDR3 comprises 16 residues. V trimming: 2 bases; J trimming: 3 bases; junction bases outside the gene matches: 11. Germline V gene sequence: CDR1 SGHDT, CDR2 YYEEEE. The CDR3 nucleotides read TGTGCCAGCAGCTTATTCACCGGGACTACGCTCTACGAGCAGTACTTC. It translates to CASSLFTGTTLYEQYF.

The V gene is TRBV4-1, the J gene TRBJ1-5; 9 bases are shared with TRBD1. V trimming: 4 bases; J trimming: 9 bases; junction bases outside the gene matches: 4. This CDR3 has 13 residues. Germline V gene sequence: CDR1 MGHRA, CDR2 YSYEKL. This CDR3 reads CASSPGQGLPQHF. DNA for the CDR3: TGCGCCAGCAGCCCAGGACAGGGGTTGCCCCAGCATTTT.

The rearrangement links TRBV4-1 to TRBJ2-5, with 7 positions matching TRBD2. There are 17 residues in the CDR3. From germline, CDR1 is MGHRA and CDR2 YSYEKL. V lost 0 bases, J lost 0 bases, and 7 bases stayed unmatched. The CDR3 DNA is TGCGCCAGCAGCCAAGATTCGGCTAGCGGACACCAAGAGACCCAGTACTTC. The encoded protein is CASSQDSASGHQETQYF.

The V call is TRBV19, the J call TRBJ1-1; D gene uncertain. The CDR3 is 13 amino acids. V lost 6 bases and J 2 bases, leaving 10 bases between the germline ends. Germline lookup yields CDR1 LNHDA and CDR2 SQIVND (reference sequence). The CDR3: CASSRNGNTEAFF. Written as DNA, the CDR3 is TGTGCCAGTAGCAGAAACGGTAACACTGAAGCTTTCTTT.

This clone was recorded a few times. This chain joins TRBV7-9 and TRBJ1-3; D might be TRBD1 (5 bases). The V gene lost 5 bases and the J gene lost 9 bases, with 20 bases spanning the gap. Germline CDR1 and CDR2: SEHNR and FQNEAQ (reference sequence). The CDR3 is 15 residues long. This CDR3 reads CASSPDSRPSGTIYF. As DNA, the CDR3 is TGTGCCAGCAGCCCCGACAGCCGGCCTAGCGGCACCATATATTTT. The whole variable domain, filled in from reference TRBV7-9 and TRBJ1-3, reads DTGVSQNPRHKITKRGQNVTFRCDPISEHNRLYWYRQTLGQGPEFLTYFQNEAQLEKSRLLSDRFSAERPKGSFSTLEIQRTEQGDSAMYLCASSPDSRPSGTIYFGEGSWLTVV.

The V gene is TRBV7-3, the J gene TRBJ2-2; possible D gene TRBD2, 6 bases. Trimming stripped 2 bases from V and 4 bases from J, with 17 bases between. CDR3 size: 17 residues. The germline V gene encodes CDR1 SGHTA and CDR2 FQGTGA. Here the CDR3 DNA reads TGTGCCAGCAGCTTAGATTTAGTTCAGGGACTCACCGGGGAGCTGTTTTTT. Protein: CASSLDLVQGLTGELFF.

The chain is built from TRBV30 and TRBJ1-5; D gene ambiguous. V was cut by 4 bases and J by 3 bases, with 10 bases left in between. Germline CDR1 GTSNPN, CDR2 SVGIG (reference sequence). The CDR3 is 13 residues long. The CDR3 nucleotides read TGTGCCTGGAACCTTGACAACAATCAGCCCCAGCATTTT. It encodes CAWNLDNNQPQHF.

In its sample, this clone was seen once. The CDR3 region is CARSPGRDNSPLHF. The CDR3 nucleotides are TGTGCCAGAAGCCCCGGACGGGATAATTCACCCCTCCACTTT. The rearrangement uses TRBV5-3 and TRBJ1-6; D is unclear. TRBV5-3 qualifies as an ORF whose function is uncertain. This CDR3 contains 14 residues. V was pared by 4 bases and J by 5 bases, with 10 bases between.

The chain joins TRBV9 to TRBJ2-7; 8 positions agree with TRBD2. Per germline, CDR1 SGDLS and CDR2 YYNGEE. V shed 3 bases, J shed 5 bases, and the junction held 13 bases outside the gene matches. This CDR3 is 16 amino acids long. CDR3 DNA: TGTGCCAGCAGCGCGGGGGAGCGGGGGCGGTCACACGAGCAGTACTTC. As protein: CASSAGERGRSHEQYF.

The chain carries TRBV5-4 and TRBJ2-3; TRBD2 is a possible D gene (6 bases). Germline V CDR1 and CDR2: SGHNT, YYREEE (reference sequence). Trimming left V 4 bases short and J 2 bases short, with 14 bases between. The CDR3 covers 15 residues. The CDR3: CASSMRAGNTDTQYF. DNA of the CDR3: TGTGCCAGCAGCATGCGGGCGGGAAACACAGATACGCAGTATTTT.

The chain combines TRBV28 with TRBJ1-1; D remains unclear. Trimming stripped 3 bases from V and 7 bases from J, with 9 bases between. Germline V CDR1 and CDR2: MDHEN, SYDVKM. The CDR3 contains 12 residues. CDR3 sequence reads: CASSFFGSEAFF. The DNA of the CDR3 is TGTGCCAGCAGTTTTTTCGGCAGTGAAGCTTTCTTT.

This chain links TRBV7-2 with TRBJ2-5; D is unclear. The V end was cut by 1 base, the J end by 1 base, with 7 bases between. The germline V gene encodes CDR1 SGHTA and CDR2 FQGNSA. The CDR3 extends over 14 amino acids. CDR3 residues: CASSLELGQETQYF. CDR3 bases: TGTGCCAGCAGCTTAGAGCTGGGCCAAGAGACCCAGTACTTC.